This entry lists 22 T cell receptor beta chains sequenced from one sample in a study of blood T cell repertoires in COVID-19. TCRdb's table, derived via immunoSEQ multiplex PCR, lists solely in-frame clones and lacks some. Here the sample spans 300,000 or so clones, about 86% being singletons. Sequenced material: PBMCs or T cells enriched from blood (not recorded which). The receptor source for this set is a woman aged 35 to 49 with acute COVID-19.

The chain employs TRBV28 and TRBJ1-2, with D maybe TRBD1 (6 bases). With 8 bases removed from V and 6 bases from J, the gap between germline ends came to 19 bases. Germline-derived CDR1 and CDR2 are MDHEN and SYDVKM. This CDR3 has 14 amino acids. CDR3 nucleotide sequence: TGTGCCAGCCGGAGCAGGGGCCCGGCTAATGGCTACACCTTC. Protein: CASRSRGPANGYTF.

The chain links TRBV18 to TRBJ2-7; D is possibly TRBD2 (5 bases). The germline gives CDR1 KGHSH, CDR2 LQKENI. The germline V and J ends were trimmed by 4 bases and 6 bases, with 19 bases remaining between them. The CDR3 extends over 15 amino acids. The DNA of the CDR3 is TGTGCCAGCTCACTGGTCTCTGGGGTCGGAGGCGAGCAGTACTTC. Its protein is CASSLVSGVGGEQYF. The full variable domain, its missing parts supplied by reference TRBV18 and TRBJ2-7, is NAGVMQNPRHLVRRRGQEARLRCSPMKGHSHVYWYRQLPEEGLKFMVYLQKENIIDESGMPKERFSAEFPKEGPSILRIQQVVRGDSAAYFCASSLVSGVGGEQYFGPGTRLTVT.

This clone was detected only a few times. The DNA for the CDR3 is TGTGCCAGCAGCCCCAGACTTGGGGAGACCCAGTACTTC. It codes for CASSPRLGETQYF. V is TRBV7-2 and J is TRBJ2-5; D unclear. Trimming took 5 bases from V and 5 from J, leaving 12 bases between them. The CDR3 extends over 13 amino acids. Germline CDR1 and CDR2: SGHTA and FQGNSA.

V usage is TRBV2 and J usage is TRBJ2-2, with 8 bases aligning to TRBD1. Germline V gene lookup returns CDR1 SNHLY and CDR2 FYNNEI. The CDR3 length is 14 residues. The ends lost 7 bases at V and 1 base at J; junction bases unmatched: 2. CDR3 in amino acids: CASKGTGNTGELFF. In DNA, the CDR3 is TGTGCCAGCAAGGGGACAGGGAACACCGGGGAGCTGTTTTTT.

The V call is TRBV27, the J call TRBJ2-6, with a possible D match to TRBD1 (5 bases). V lost 1 base and J 4 bases, leaving 17 bases between the germline ends. The V gene's germline CDR1 is MNHEY and CDR2 SMNVEV (reference sequence). The CDR3 loop spans 18 amino acids. The CDR3 loop reads CASSLFWTPRGGANVLTF. The CDR3 bases are TGTGCCAGCAGTTTATTCTGGACACCCCGTGGGGGGGCCAACGTCCTGACTTTC.

This clone was seen repeatedly, ten times or more. In the same sample, other DNA sequences code for this CDR3. The chain uses TRBV11-2 and TRBJ2-1; the D gene is possibly TRBD2 (6 bases). CDR3 size: 14 residues. The germline V gene encodes CDR1 SGHAT and CDR2 FQNNGV. Trimming stripped 1 base from V and 4 bases from J, with 8 bases between. The CDR3: CASSLGAGYNEQFF. DNA for the CDR3: TGTGCCAGCAGCTTAGGGGCGGGGTACAATGAGCAGTTCTTC.

The chain links TRBV9 to TRBJ1-2; tentatively, D is TRBD1 (5 bases). The germline gives CDR1 SGDLS, CDR2 YYNGEE. V lost 0 bases and J 5 bases, leaving 11 bases between the germline ends. The length of the CDR3 is 14 residues. The CDR3 DNA sequence: TGTGCCAGCAGCGTAGAGGGGTCGCTATATGGCTACACCTTC. Translating it yields CASSVEGSLYGYTF.

The chain has TRBV21-1 and TRBJ1-5; no DNA check was done on the table's D call, TRBD1. TRBV21-1 is a pseudogene segment. The CDR3 is 19 residues long. The CDR3 bases are TGTGCCAGCAGGCTCAGGAGGACAGGGGACAGTATCCCCAATCAGCCCCAGCATTTT. Translating gives CASRLRRTGDSIPNQPQHF.

This clone has just one count. The rearrangement uses TRBV9 and TRBJ1-4; TRBD1 aligns across 7 bases. The CDR3 sequence is 15 residues long. Germline V gene lookup returns CDR1 SGDLS and CDR2 YYNGEE. V was pared by 3 bases and J by 14 bases, with 16 bases of the junction left unmatched. The CDR3 spells CASSDTGTVGSRLFF. The CDR3 region has the DNA TGTGCCAGCAGCGATACCGGGACAGTCGGTTCTAGGCTGTTTTTT.

The chain employs TRBV7-2 and TRBJ2-3; TRBD1 might be the D (5 bases). There are 13 residues in the CDR3. Between the trimmed V and J ends, which lost 4 bases and 11 bases, there was a span of 16 bases. CDR1 is SGHTA, CDR2 FQGNSA, per germline. CDR3 region: CASSSYSEGEQYF. The DNA of the CDR3 is TGTGCCAGCAGCTCATACAGTGAAGGGGAGCAGTATTTT.

This chain links TRBV3-1 (or the pseudogene TRBV3-2) with TRBJ2-2; D not certain. The CDR3 totals 12 residues. V gave up 4 bases and J gave up 10 bases, with 10 bases separating them. Germline-derived CDR1 and CDR2 are LGHDT and YNNKEL (reference sequence). The CDR3 DNA follows: TGTGCCAGCAGCCCTCACCAGGAGGAGCTGTTTTTT. This gives the protein CASSPHQEELFF.

The V call is TRBV3-1 (or the pseudogene TRBV3-2), the J call TRBJ1-5; D is unresolved. The CDR3 is made up of 13 amino acids. CDR1 is LGHDT, CDR2 YNNKEL, per germline (reference sequence). The V end lost 4 bases, the J end lost 7 bases, and 11 bases lay between the germline ends. The CDR3 loop reads CASSLSAGQPQHF. CDR3 coding DNA: TGTGCCAGCAGCCTAAGCGCCGGGCAGCCCCAGCATTTT.

Only one count was recorded for this clone. The chain uses TRBV6-5 and TRBJ2-7; no definite D call. The V gene's germline CDR1 is MNHEY and CDR2 SVGAGI. The CDR3 consists of 14 residues. The germline V and J ends were trimmed by 8 bases and 6 bases, with 20 bases remaining between them. The CDR3 here is CASATLRSVPEQYF. The CDR3 DNA is TGTGCCAGCGCCACCCTGCGGTCGGTTCCCGAGCAGTACTTC.

The rearrangement uses TRBV9 and TRBJ1-2; 9 bases are a match to TRBD1. The germline gives CDR1 SGDLS, CDR2 YYNGEE. Unmatched junction bases numbered 6, after V lost 0 bases and J lost 6 bases. This CDR3 spans 15 amino acids. CDR3: CASSVGHGTGHGYTF. The CDR3 coding sequence is TGTGCCAGCAGCGTAGGCCATGGGACAGGGCATGGCTACACCTTC.

V usage is TRBV7-2 and J usage is TRBJ2-7, with 14 bases identical to TRBD2. Trimming removed 2 bases from V and 2 bases from J; junction bases left unmatched: 5. This CDR3 is 17 amino acids long. Germline V gene lookup returns CDR1 SGHTA and CDR2 FQGNSA. As DNA, the CDR3 is TGTGCCAGCAGCTTATCTGGGACTAGCGGGAGCCCCTACGAGCAGTACTTC. Amino acid sequence: CASSLSGTSGSPYEQYF.

The table lists this clone with a count of one. The junction departs from germline at one end; a sequencing error may be responsible. CDR3 bases: TGCGCCAGCACCCAAAAGGCTAGCGGGAACCTAAATTCGGGAGATACGCAGTATTTT. Its translation is CASTQKASGNLNSGDTQYF. The chain joins TRBV4-1 to TRBJ2-3; 9 bases fit TRBD2. Germline V gene sequence: CDR1 MGHRA, CDR2 YSYEKL. The CDR3 length is 19 residues.

This chain joins TRBV19 and TRBJ2-1, with TRBD2 matching 15 bases. CDR1 is LNHDA, CDR2 SQIVND, per germline (reference sequence). Losses at the gene ends were 4 bases for V and 0 bases for J; bases not matched to a gene: 7. The CDR3 spans 19 residues. The CDR3 sequence: CASSRGLAGGPSSYNEQFF. CDR3 sequence (DNA): TGTGCCAGTAGTAGGGGACTAGCGGGGGGCCCAAGCTCCTACAATGAGCAGTTCTTC. Using reference TRBV19 and TRBJ2-1 for the parts outside the CDR3, the full variable domain is DGGITQSPKYLFRKEGQNVTLSCEQNLNHDAMYWYRQDPGQGLRLIYYSQIVNDFQKGDIAEGYSVSREKKESFPLTVTSAQKNPTAFYLCASSRGLAGGPSSYNEQFFGPGTRLTVL.

This chain joins TRBV6-2 or TRBV6-3 and TRBJ2-3, with 9 nucleotides matching TRBD2. V trimming: 2 bases; J trimming: 0 bases; junction bases outside the gene matches: 15. The germline V gene has CDR1 MNHEY and CDR2 SVGEGT. The length of the CDR3 is 20 residues. This CDR3 is CASSYALGGRAVSSTDTQYF. The CDR3 region has the DNA TGTGCCAGCAGTTACGCCCTTGGCGGGAGGGCCGTCTCTAGCACAGATACGCAGTATTTT.

This chain uses TRBV6-2 or TRBV6-3 with TRBJ1-2; D not resolved. Trimming cost V 0 bases and J 7 bases, with 9 bases left between them. Per germline, CDR1 MNHEY and CDR2 SVGEGT. The CDR3 has 13 amino acids. The CDR3 sequence is CASSYSVQAGYTF. CDR3 DNA sequence: TGTGCCAGCAGTTACTCTGTCCAGGCTGGCTACACCTTC.

The chain carries TRBV19 and TRBJ1-1; D remains ambiguous. In germline, CDR1 is LNHDA, CDR2 SQIVND (reference sequence). The CDR3 runs 15 residues. The V end lost 3 bases, the J end lost 3 bases, and 14 bases lay between the germline ends. The DNA for the CDR3 is TGTGCCAGTAGTATTGTGGGAGAGGGCTACACTGAAGCTTTCTTT. It encodes CASSIVGEGYTEAFF. Filled out from reference TRBV19 and TRBJ1-1, the complete variable domain reads DGGITQSPKYLFRKEGQNVTLSCEQNLNHDAMYWYRQDPGQGLRLIYYSQIVNDFQKGDIAEGYSVSREKKESFPLTVTSAQKNPTAFYLCASSIVGEGYTEAFFGQGTRLTVV.

The rearrangement joins TRBV11-1 to TRBJ2-1; D is perhaps TRBD2 (5 bases). Trimming removed 0 bases from V and 5 bases from J, with 20 bases in between. The germline V gene encodes CDR1 SGHAT and CDR2 FQDESV (reference sequence). The CDR3 has 18 amino acids. CDR3 amino acids: CASSLALRAETRNNEQFF. The CDR3 DNA reads TGTGCCAGCAGCTTAGCGTTGCGGGCGGAGACTCGTAACAATGAGCAGTTCTTC.

The CDR3 spells CASSQRAQETQYF. Written as DNA, the CDR3 is TGTGCCAGCAGTCAGCGGGCCCAAGAGACCCAGTACTTC. This chain uses TRBV6-5 with TRBJ2-5, with a weak D call TRBD2 (6 bases). Trimming left V 5 bases short and J 1 base short, with 8 bases between. CDR1 MNHEY and CDR2 SVGAGI come from the germline V gene. This CDR3 comprises 13 residues.